Sequencing of this T cell receptor (beta chain) was carried out in a study of blood T cells in healthy people across ages. Primed by a sample-barcoded 5' primer and a J-beta primer mix, a second PCR proceeded for about 7 to 11 cycles. Each CDR3 protein gets one entry after TCRdb re-called the 5' RACE reads with MiXCR. The sample lists about 1.4 million distinct CDR3 sequences, approximately 59% seen once, with roughly 7% in the top ten. Sequences were obtained from blood. The source is a man between 18 and 29 years old in good health.

Here the CDR3 DNA reads TGCGCCAGCAGGAGGCTTCGGGGGGCTAATGAGCAGTTCTTC. Translation gives CASRRLRGANEQFF. The rearrangement joins TRBV5-1 to TRBJ2-1; tentatively, D is TRBD2 (7 bases). The length of the CDR3 is 14 residues. Germline values: CDR1 SGHRS, CDR2 YFSETQ. The V end lost 5 bases, the J end lost 7 bases, and 16 bases lay between the germline ends.